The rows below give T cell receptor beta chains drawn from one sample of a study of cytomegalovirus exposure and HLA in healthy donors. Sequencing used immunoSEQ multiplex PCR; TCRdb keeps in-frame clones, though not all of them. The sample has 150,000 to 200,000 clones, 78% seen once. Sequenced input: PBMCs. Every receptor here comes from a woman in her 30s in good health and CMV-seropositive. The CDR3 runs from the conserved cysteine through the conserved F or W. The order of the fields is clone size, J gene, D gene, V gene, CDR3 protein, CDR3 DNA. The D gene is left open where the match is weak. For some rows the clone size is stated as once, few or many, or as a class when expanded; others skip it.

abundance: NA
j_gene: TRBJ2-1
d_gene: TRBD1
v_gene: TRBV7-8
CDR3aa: CASSSLSKSGGEQFF
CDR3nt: TGTGCCAGCAGCTCCCTCTCTAAGTCAGGGGGTGAGCAGTTCTTC

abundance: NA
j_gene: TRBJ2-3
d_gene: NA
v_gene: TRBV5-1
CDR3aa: CASSLRDTQYF
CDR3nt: TGCGCCAGCAGCTTGCGAGATACGCAGTATTTT

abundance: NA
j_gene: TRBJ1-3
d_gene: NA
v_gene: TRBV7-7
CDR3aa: CASIDRHIGNTIYF
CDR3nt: TGTGCTAGCATAGACAGGCATATTGGAAACACCATATATTTT

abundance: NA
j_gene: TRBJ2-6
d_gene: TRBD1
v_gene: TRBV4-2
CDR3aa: CASSQPGQGLSGANVLTF
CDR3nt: TGTGCCAGCAGCCAACCGGGACAGGGGTTGAGTGGGGCCAACGTCCTGACTTTC

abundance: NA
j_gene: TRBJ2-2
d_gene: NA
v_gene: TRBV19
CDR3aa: CASKALATGELFF
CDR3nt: TGTGCCAGTAAAGCACTAGCTACCGGGGAGCTGTTTTTT

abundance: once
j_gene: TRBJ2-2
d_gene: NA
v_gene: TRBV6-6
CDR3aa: CASNSGGFAGELFF
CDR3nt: TGTGCCAGCAATTCAGGGGGGTTTGCCGGGGAGCTGTTTTTT

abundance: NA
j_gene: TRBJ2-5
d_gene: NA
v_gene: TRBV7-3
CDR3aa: CASSLGPSYQETQYF
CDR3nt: TGTGCCAGCAGCTTAGGGCCGTCGTACCAAGAGACCCAGTACTTC

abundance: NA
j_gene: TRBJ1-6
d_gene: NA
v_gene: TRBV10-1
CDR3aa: CASSELGSSPLHF
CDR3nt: TGCGCCAGCAGTGAGCTCGGGTCTTCACCCCTCCACTTT

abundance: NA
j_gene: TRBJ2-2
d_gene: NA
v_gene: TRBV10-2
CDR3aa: CASSRQVSNTGELFF
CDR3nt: TGCGCCAGCAGTCGACAGGTGTCGAACACCGGGGAGCTGTTTTTT

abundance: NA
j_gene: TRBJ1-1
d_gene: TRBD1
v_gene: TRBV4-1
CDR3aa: CASSQDAVLRGPEAFF
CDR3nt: TGTGCCAGCAGCCAAGACGCGGTTCTCAGGGGGCCTGAAGCTTTCTTT

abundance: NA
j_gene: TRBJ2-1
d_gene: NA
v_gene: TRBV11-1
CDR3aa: CASSPSLPSGNEQFF
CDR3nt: TGTGCCAGCAGCCCGAGTTTACCCAGCGGGAATGAGCAGTTCTTC

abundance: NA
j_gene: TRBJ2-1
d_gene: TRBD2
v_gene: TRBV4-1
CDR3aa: CASIGTSGYNEQFF
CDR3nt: TGCGCCAGCATCGGGACTAGCGGGTACAATGAGCAGTTCTTC

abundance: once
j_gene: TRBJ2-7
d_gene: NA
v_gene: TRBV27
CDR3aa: CASSYAGGEQYF
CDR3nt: TGTGCCAGCAGTTACGCCGGCGGCGAGCAGTACTTC

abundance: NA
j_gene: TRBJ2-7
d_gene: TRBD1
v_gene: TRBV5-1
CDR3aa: CASSSRRTGVYEQYF
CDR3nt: TGCGCCAGCAGCTCCCGGAGGACAGGGGTCTACGAGCAGTACTTC

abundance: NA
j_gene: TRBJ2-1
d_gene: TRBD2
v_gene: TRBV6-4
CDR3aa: CASSFRLAARNEQFF
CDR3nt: TGTGCCAGCAGTTTTCGACTAGCGGCAAGGAATGAGCAGTTCTTC

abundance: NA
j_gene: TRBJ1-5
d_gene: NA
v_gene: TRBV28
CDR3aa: CASSPGLTTQPQHF
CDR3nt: TGTGCCAGCAGCCCCGGACTGACGACCCAGCCCCAGCATTTT

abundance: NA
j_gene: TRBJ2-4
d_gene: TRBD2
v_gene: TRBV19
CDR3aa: CASSSGSGGGIQYF
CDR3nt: TGTGCCAGTAGTAGTGGTAGCGGGGGTGGCATTCAGTACTTC

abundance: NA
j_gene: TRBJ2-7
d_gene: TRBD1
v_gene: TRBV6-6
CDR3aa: CASSTYMTGTKYF
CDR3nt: TGTGCCAGCAGTACCTACATGACAGGGACCAAGTACTTC

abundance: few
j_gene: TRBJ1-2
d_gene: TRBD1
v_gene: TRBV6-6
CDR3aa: CASSPAGGANYGYTF
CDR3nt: TGTGCCAGCAGCCCTGCAGGGGGAGCAAACTATGGCTACACCTTC

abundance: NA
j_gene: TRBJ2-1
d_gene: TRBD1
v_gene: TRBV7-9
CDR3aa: CSSSLAQGTYNEQFF
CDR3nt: TGTTCCAGCAGCTTAGCACAGGGGACCTACAATGAGCAGTTCTTC

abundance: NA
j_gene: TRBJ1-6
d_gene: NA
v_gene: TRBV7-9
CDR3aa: CASSDPGSPLHF
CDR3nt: TGTGCCAGCAGTGACCCAGGTTCACCCCTCCACTTT

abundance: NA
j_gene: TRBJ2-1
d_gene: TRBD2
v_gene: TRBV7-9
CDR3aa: CASSPTSGSVLDWNEQFF
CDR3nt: TGTGCCAGCAGTCCAACTAGCGGGAGCGTTCTAGATTGGAATGAGCAGTTCTTC

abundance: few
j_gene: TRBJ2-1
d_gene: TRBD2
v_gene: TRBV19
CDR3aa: CASSPGTRNYNEQFF
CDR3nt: TGTGCCAGTAGTCCCGGGACTAGAAACTACAATGAGCAGTTCTTC

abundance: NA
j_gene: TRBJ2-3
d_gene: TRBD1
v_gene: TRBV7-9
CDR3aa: CASSPGTGGLYTQYF
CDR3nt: TGTGCCAGCAGCCCAGGGACAGGGGGCTTATATACGCAGTATTTT

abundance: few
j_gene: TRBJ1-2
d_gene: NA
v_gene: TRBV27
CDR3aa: CASSLTGAQKVHGYTF
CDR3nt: TGTGCCAGCAGTTTAACGGGAGCTCAGAAAGTCCATGGCTACACCTTC

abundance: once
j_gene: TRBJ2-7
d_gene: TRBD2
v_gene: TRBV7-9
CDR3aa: CASSWSSGDSYEQYF
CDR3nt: TGTGCCAGCAGCTGGTCTAGCGGGGACTCCTACGAGCAGTACTTC

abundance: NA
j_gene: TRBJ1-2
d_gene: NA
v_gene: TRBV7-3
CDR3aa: CASSLGGVQIYGYTF
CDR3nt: TGTGCCAGCAGCTTAGGGGGGGTACAGATCTATGGCTACACCTTC

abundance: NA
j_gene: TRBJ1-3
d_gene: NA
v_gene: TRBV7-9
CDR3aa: CASTLTTGVSGNTIYF
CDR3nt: TGTGCCAGCACCCTTACCACCGGGGTGAGCGGGAACACCATATATTTT

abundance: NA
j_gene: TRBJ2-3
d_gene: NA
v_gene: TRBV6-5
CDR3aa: CASSPQADYTQYF
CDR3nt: TGTGCCAGCAGTCCTCAAGCGGATTATACGCAGTATTTT

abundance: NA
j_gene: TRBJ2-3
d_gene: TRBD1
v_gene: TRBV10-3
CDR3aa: CAISDTTGGTQYF
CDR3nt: TGTGCCATCAGTGACACAACAGGGGGCACGCAGTATTTT

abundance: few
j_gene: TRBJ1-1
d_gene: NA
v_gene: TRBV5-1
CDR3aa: CASSLISFTEAFF
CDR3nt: TGCGCCAGCAGCTTAATTTCATTCACTGAAGCTTTCTTT

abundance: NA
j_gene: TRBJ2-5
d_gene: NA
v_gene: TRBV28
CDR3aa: CASSVRQETQYF
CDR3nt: TGTGCCAGCAGTGTCAGGCAAGAGACCCAGTACTTC

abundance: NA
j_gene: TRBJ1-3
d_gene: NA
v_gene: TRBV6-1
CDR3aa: CASSERGSLGNTIYF
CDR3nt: TGTGCCAGCAGTGAACGGGGGAGTCTAGGAAACACCATATATTTT

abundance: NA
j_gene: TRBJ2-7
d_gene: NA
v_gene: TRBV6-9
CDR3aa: CASRYPSVRKTYEQYF
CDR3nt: TGTGCCAGCAGGTACCCGAGCGTACGAAAAACCTACGAGCAGTACTTC

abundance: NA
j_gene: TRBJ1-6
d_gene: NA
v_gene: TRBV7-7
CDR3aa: CASSLAGRTRLGSPLHF
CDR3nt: TGTGCTAGCAGCTTAGCAGGCCGGACAAGGTTGGGTTCACCCCTCCACTTT

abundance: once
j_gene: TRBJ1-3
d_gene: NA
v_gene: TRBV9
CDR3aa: CASSTRLRGSGNTIYF
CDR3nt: TGTGCCAGCAGCACCAGACTCAGGGGCTCTGGAAACACCATATATTTT

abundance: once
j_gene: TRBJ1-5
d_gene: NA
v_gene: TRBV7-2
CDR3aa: CASSQRQGREPQHF
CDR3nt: TGTGCCAGCAGCCAGAGGCAGGGGAGAGAGCCCCAGCATTTT

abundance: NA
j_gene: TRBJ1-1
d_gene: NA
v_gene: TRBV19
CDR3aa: CASSRGRSMNTEAFF
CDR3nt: TGTGCCAGTAGTCGAGGCCGGTCGATGAACACTGAAGCTTTCTTT

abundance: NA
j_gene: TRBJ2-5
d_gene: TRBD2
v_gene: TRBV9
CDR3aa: CASSVDGGAIGQTQYF
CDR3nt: TGTGCCAGCAGCGTAGACGGGGGGGCCATCGGGCAGACCCAGTACTTC

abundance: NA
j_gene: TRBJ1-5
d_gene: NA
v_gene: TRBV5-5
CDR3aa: CASSSGDQPQHF
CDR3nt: TGTGCCAGCAGCTCCGGGGATCAGCCCCAGCATTTT

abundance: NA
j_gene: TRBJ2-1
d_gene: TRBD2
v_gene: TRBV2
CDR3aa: CASSKAGTRLHRGSYNEQFF
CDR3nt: TGTGCCAGCAGTAAAGCCGGGACTAGACTGCATAGGGGCTCCTACAATGAGCAGTTCTTC

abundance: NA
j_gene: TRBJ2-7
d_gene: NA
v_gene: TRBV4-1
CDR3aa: CASSQVGFGGLTYEQYF
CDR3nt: TGCGCCAGCAGCCAAGTTGGCTTTGGGGGCTTAACCTACGAGCAGTACTTC

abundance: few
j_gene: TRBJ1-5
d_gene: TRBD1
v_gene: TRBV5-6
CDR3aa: CASSHRQGHQPQHF
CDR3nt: TGTGCCAGCAGCCACCGACAGGGGCATCAGCCCCAGCATTTT

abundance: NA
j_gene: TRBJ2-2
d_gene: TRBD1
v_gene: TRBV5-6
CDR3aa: CASSSPQGWAGELFF
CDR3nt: TGTGCCAGCAGCTCGCCACAGGGGTGGGCCGGGGAGCTGTTTTTT

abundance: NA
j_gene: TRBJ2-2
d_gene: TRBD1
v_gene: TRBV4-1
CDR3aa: CASSRGTAVTGELFF
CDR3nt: TGCGCCAGCAGCCGGGGGACAGCCGTAACCGGGGAGCTGTTTTTT

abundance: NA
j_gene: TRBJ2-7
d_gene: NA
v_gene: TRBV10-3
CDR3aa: CAIRGSAVAYEQYF
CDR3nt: TGTGCCATCAGGGGATCAGCGGTCGCCTACGAGCAGTACTTC

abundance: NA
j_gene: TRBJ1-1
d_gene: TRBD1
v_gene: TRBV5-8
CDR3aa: CASSSTGGTNTEAFF
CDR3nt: TGTGCCAGCAGCTCGACAGGGGGCACGAACACTGAAGCTTTCTTT

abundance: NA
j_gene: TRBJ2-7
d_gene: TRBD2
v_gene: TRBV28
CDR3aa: CASSSKRGTYEQYF
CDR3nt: TGTGCCAGCAGTTCGAAGCGGGGTACCTACGAGCAGTACTTC

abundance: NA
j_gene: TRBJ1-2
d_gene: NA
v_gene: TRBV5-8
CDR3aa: CASSLMYGYTF
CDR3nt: TGTGCCAGCAGCCTAATGTATGGCTACACCTTC

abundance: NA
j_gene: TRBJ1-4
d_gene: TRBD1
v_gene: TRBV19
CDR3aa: CASSPGTATNEKLFF
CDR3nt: TGTGCCAGTAGTCCCGGGACAGCAACTAATGAAAAACTGTTTTTT

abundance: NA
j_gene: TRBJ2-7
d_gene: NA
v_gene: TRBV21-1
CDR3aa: CASSKGQYSDRTYEQYF
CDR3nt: TGTGCCAGCAGCAAAGGCCAATACTCAGACAGGACCTACGAGCAGTACTTC

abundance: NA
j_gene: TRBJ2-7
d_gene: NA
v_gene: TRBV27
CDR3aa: CASSLGRTYEQYF
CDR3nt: TGTGCCAGCAGTTTAGGCAGGACTTACGAGCAGTACTTC

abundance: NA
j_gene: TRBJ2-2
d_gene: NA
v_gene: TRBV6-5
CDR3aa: CASTRDFTGELFF
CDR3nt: TGTGCCTCGACCCGGGACTTCACCGGGGAGCTGTTTTTT

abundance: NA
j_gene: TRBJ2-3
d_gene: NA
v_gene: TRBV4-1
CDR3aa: CASSQVGQGIDTQYF
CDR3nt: TGCGCCAGCAGCCAAGTCGGGCAGGGCATCGATACGCAGTATTTT

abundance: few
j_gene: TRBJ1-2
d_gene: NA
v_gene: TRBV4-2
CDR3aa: CASSQGQMEAGYTF
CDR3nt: TGTGCCAGCAGCCAAGGGCAGATGGAGGCAGGCTACACCTTC

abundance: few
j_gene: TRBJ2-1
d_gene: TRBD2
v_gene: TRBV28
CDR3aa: CASSETSGSTYNEQFF
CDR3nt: TGTGCCAGCAGTGAAACTAGCGGGAGTACCTACAATGAGCAGTTCTTC

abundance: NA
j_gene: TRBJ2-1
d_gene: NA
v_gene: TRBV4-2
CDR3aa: CASSQAPSPLANEQFF
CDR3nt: TGTGCCAGCAGCCAAGCCCCCTCACCACTTGCCAATGAGCAGTTCTTC

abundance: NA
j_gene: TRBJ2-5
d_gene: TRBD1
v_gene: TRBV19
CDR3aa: CASSIDLTGGYQETQYF
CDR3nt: TGTGCCAGTAGTATAGACTTGACAGGGGGGTACCAAGAGACCCAGTACTTC